This TCR beta chain was obtained from a study of identifying expanded T cells in peripheral blood. Overall study findings and caveats: About 1.2 clones differed between technical replicates, versus about 15 and 19 over time.

Only in-frame clones appear in the TCRdb table, and some are missing; sequencing was by immunoSEQ multiplex PCR. The data show about 58,000 clones, about 83% seen once. During the collection period, no donor immune events like infections were recorded. CDR3 length: 14 residues. Trimming removed 4 bases at V and 5 bases at J, with 17 bases between. CDR1 is GTSNPN and CDR2 is SVGIG in the germline V gene (reference sequence). A note on this clone: What it binds is unknown.

This TCR came from a person aged 18 to 69 in good health. Sequencing input: blood. This chain uses TRBV30 with TRBJ2-5; the D call may be TRBD1 or TRBD2 (5 bases each). This chain's CDR3 is CAWNPRQGRETQYF. Written as DNA, the CDR3 is TGTGCCTGGAATCCCCGCCAGGGACGGGAGACCCAGTACTTC. The full variable domain, rest sourced from reference TRBV30 and TRBJ2-5, is SQTIHQWPATLVQPVGSPLSLECTVEGTSNPNLYWYRQAAGRGLQLLFYSVGIGQISSEVPQNLSASRPQDRQFILSSKKLLLSDSGFYLCAWNPRQGRETQYFGPGTRLLVL.